The entry that follows covers one T cell receptor (beta chain) sequence. This table comes from immunoSEQ multiplex PCR, and its TCRdb copy is limited to in-frame clones, with some not included. The sample carries around 19,000 clones, approximately 79% recorded once. The data derive from a study of blood T cell repertoires in COVID-19. Turning to the study itself: T cells, B-cell-depleted T cells, or PBMCs supplied cDNA or gDNA.

J gave up 4 bases and V 11 bases, and 3 bases lay outside the gene matches. The CDR3 extends over 12 amino acids. The sequencing sample was made of peripheral blood. The receptor comes from a man of 80 years or more with acute or convalescent COVID-19. The chain uses TRBV12-3 or TRBV12-4 and TRBJ2-2, with 8 bases lining up with TRBD1. As DNA, the CDR3 is TGTGCCGCAGGGGGCGGCACCGGGGAGCTGTTTTTT. It yields the protein CAAGGGTGELFF.